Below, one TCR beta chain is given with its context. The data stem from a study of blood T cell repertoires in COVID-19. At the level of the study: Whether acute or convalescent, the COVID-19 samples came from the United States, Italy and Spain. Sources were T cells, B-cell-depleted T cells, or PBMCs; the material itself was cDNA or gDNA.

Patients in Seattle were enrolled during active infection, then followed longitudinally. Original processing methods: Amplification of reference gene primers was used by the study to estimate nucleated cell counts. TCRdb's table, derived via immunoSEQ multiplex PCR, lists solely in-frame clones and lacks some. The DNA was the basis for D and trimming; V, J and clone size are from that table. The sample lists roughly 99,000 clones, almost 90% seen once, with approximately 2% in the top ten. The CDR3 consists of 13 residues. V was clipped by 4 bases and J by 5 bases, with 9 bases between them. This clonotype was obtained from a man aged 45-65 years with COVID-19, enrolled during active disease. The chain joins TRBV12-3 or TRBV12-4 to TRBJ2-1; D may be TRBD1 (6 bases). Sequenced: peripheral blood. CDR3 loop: CASSWNRDNEQFF. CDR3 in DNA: TGTGCCAGCAGTTGGAACAGGGACAATGAGCAGTTCTTC.